The next 27 T cell receptor beta chains were all read from a single sample in a study of T cells in Graves' hyperthyroidism and ophthalmopathy. RNA transcripts gave rise to amplified TCR beta CDR3 regions. HTBI primers were used for first-round RT-PCR of the TCR CDR3. TCRdb fed the multiplex PCR reads into MiXCR, producing one record per CDR3 protein. Counted here are some 460,000 distinct CDR3 sequences, around a sixth occurring once; the ten biggest clones make up around 7.7%. Sequenced sample: blood. These receptors were taken from a woman aged 18 to 35 with Graves' hyperthyroidism.

This clonotype was counted only a few times. CDR3 protein: CAIRRHSSYEQYF. In nucleotides, the CDR3 is TGTGCCATCAGGCGACACAGCTCCTACGAGCAGTACTTC. The V gene is TRBV10-3, the J gene TRBJ2-7; D is unresolved. CDR1 is ENHRY, CDR2 SYGVKD, per germline. This CDR3 has 13 residues. Trimming removed 6 bases from V and 0 bases from J, with 9 bases in between.

The chain combines TRBV5-1 with TRBJ2-6; D ambiguous. The CDR3 runs to 16 residues. Trimming cost V 0 bases and J 2 bases, with 9 bases left between them. CDR1 is SGHRS and CDR2 is YFSETQ in the germline V gene. The CDR3 loop is CASSLVPAPGANVLTF. The CDR3 nucleotides read TGCGCCAGCAGCTTGGTGCCAGCTCCTGGGGCCAACGTCCTGACTTTC.

This clonotype was recorded many times. V gene TRBV6-2 or TRBV6-3 combines with J gene TRBJ2-1; perhaps TRBD2 as D (6 bases). The CDR3 loop spans 14 amino acids. Looked up from germline, CDR1 is MNHEY and CDR2 is SVGEGT. V gave up 2 bases and J gave up 6 bases, with 11 bases separating them. CDR3 in DNA: TGTGCCAGCAGTTACGGCGGGGTCCTCAATGAGCAGTTCTTC. As protein: CASSYGGVLNEQFF.

This clonotype has ten or more counts. The chain recombines TRBV7-2 with TRBJ1-3; the D is unclear. This CDR3 contains 13 residues. Germline V gives CDR1 SGHTA, CDR2 FQGNSA. V was pared by 5 bases and J by 5 bases, with 10 bases between. This chain's CDR3 is CASSPPRRNTIYF. CDR3 nucleotides: TGTGCCAGCAGCCCCCCCCGAAGAAACACCATATATTTT.

This clonotype showed up just a few times. The rearrangement links TRBV7-3 to TRBJ2-3; 7 nucleotides align to TRBD2. The CDR3 is 13 residues long. V lost 3 bases, J lost 5 bases, and 2 bases stayed unmatched. Per the germline V gene, CDR1 is SGHTA and CDR2 is FQGTGA. The CDR3: CASSFAGEDTQYF. DNA of the CDR3: TGTGCCAGCAGCTTTGCGGGGGAAGATACGCAGTATTTT.

This clonotype was seen ten or more times. This chain uses TRBV20-1 with TRBJ2-3; 10 nucleotides agree with TRBD2. J was trimmed by 3 bases and V by 6 bases; bases with no gene match: 15. From germline, CDR1 is DFQATT and CDR2 SNEGSKA (reference sequence). The CDR3 covers 17 residues. CDR3: CSAAGLAVPGSTDTQYF. The CDR3 DNA sequence: TGCAGTGCGGCTGGACTAGCGGTCCCGGGGAGTACAGATACGCAGTATTTT.

The chain has TRBV5-6 and TRBJ2-7; D is perhaps TRBD1 (6 bases). The CDR3 runs to 15 residues. Germline assignment: CDR1 SGHDT and CDR2 YYEEEE. The ends were cut back, 7 bases at V and 7 bases at J, with 24 bases in the middle. The CDR3, as DNA: TGTGCCAGCCGATGGTGGGACACCTGGGAGTGGGAGCAGTACTTC. Protein product: CASRWWDTWEWEQYF.

This clonotype was recorded at least ten times. The J gene is TRBJ1-3, the V gene TRBV10-3; D possibly corresponds to TRBD1 (5 bases). Between the trimmed V and J ends, which lost 7 bases and 1 base, there was a span of 11 bases. Germline V gene data show CDR1 as ENHRY and CDR2 as SYGVKD. CDR3 length: 14 amino acids. For the CDR3, the DNA is TGTGCCATCACCTTCGGGGGTTCTGGAAACACCATATATTTT. Translated: CAITFGGSGNTIYF.

This clonotype was detected ten times or more. This rearrangement joins TRBV27 to TRBJ2-3, with D unclear. V gave up 3 bases and J gave up 1 base, with 8 bases separating them. Germline V gene lookup returns CDR1 MNHEY and CDR2 SMNVEV (reference sequence). The CDR3 has 14 residues. The CDR3 nucleotides read TGTGCCAGCAGTTTTGGTGGGGGCACAGATACGCAGTATTTT. Translating gives CASSFGGGTDTQYF.

This clonotype has a count of ten or more. The gene calls are TRBV6-1 and TRBJ1-1; D unresolved. This CDR3 comprises 10 residues. Per germline, CDR1 MNHNS and CDR2 SASEGT. With 7 bases removed from V and 4 bases from J, the gap between germline ends came to 4 bases. The CDR3 is CASILTEAFF. In DNA, the CDR3 is TGTGCCAGCATCCTCACTGAAGCTTTCTTT.

This clonotype occurred many times. This chain connects TRBV10-3 to TRBJ1-5, with 9 bases identical to TRBD1. Trimming cost V 10 bases and J 1 base; bases outside gene matches: 5. The CDR3 spans 14 residues. Germline CDR1 reads ENHRY; CDR2 reads SYGVKD. The CDR3: CAKGQGWSNQPQHF. The CDR3 nucleotides read TGTGCCAAGGGACAGGGATGGAGCAATCAGCCCCAGCATTTT.

This clonotype was seen repeatedly, ten times or more. The chain links TRBV11-2 to TRBJ1-1; TRBD1 matches 8 bases. Trimming cost V 2 bases and J 7 bases; bases outside gene matches: 12. CDR3 length: 16 residues. Germline V gives CDR1 SGHAT, CDR2 FQNNGV. The CDR3 protein is CASSLYSEDREGEAFF. The CDR3 nucleotides read TGTGCCAGCAGCTTATATTCGGAGGACAGGGAAGGTGAAGCTTTCTTT.

This clonotype was detected ten times or more. The chain couples TRBV11-2 to TRBJ2-1; 10 bases fit TRBD2. Trimming at V came to 5 bases and at J to 5 bases, leaving 6 bases not matched to a gene. CDR3 length: 15 residues. Per germline, CDR1 SGHAT and CDR2 FQNNGV. The CDR3 DNA reads as TGTGCCAGCAGCCTTGGGCTAGCGGGGGACAATGAGCAGTTCTTC. Its translation is CASSLGLAGDNEQFF. The whole variable domain, remainder taken from reference TRBV11-2 and TRBJ2-1, is EAGVAQSPRYKIIEKRQSVAFWCNPISGHATLYWYQQILGQGPKLLIQFQNNGVVDDSQLPKDRFSAERLKGVDSTLKIQPAKLEDSAVYLCASSLGLAGDNEQFFGPGTRLTVL.

On this clonotype: This may be a read error, as it is one base from a much larger clone. The J gene is TRBJ2-1, the V gene TRBV5-1; 7 positions agree with TRBD2. The CDR3 sequence is 15 residues long. The germline gives CDR1 SGHRS, CDR2 YFSETQ. Germline trimming cut 7 bases from V and 3 bases from J; bases unmatched to any gene: 10. In DNA form, the CDR3 reads TGCGCCAGCGGCGAAAACCTAGCGGTCTACAATGAGCAGTTCTTC. Protein product: CASGENLAVYNEQFF.

This clonotype showed up many times. The chain carries TRBV6-1 and TRBJ1-6; TRBD1 aligns across 8 bases. With V trimmed by 4 bases and J by 7 bases, 9 bases remained unmatched. This CDR3 is built from 16 residues. The germline V gene encodes CDR1 MNHNS and CDR2 SASEGT. CDR3 protein: CASSAQGALGNSPLHF. The CDR3 bases are TGTGCCAGCAGTGCCCAGGGGGCTCTAGGAAATTCACCCCTCCACTTT.

This clonotype has at least ten counts. The genes are TRBV6-1 and TRBJ1-3; no definite D call. This CDR3 has 15 amino acids. Germline CDR1 reads MNHNS; CDR2 reads SASEGT. Trimming shortened V by 6 bases and J by 0 bases, and 12 bases separated the two germline ends. The CDR3: CASRRNSISGNTIYF. CDR3 in DNA: TGTGCCAGCAGGAGGAACAGCATCTCTGGAAACACCATATATTTT.

The table lists this clonotype with many counts. The chain uses TRBV5-6 and TRBJ2-7, with 16 bases that match TRBD2. Per germline, CDR1 SGHDT and CDR2 YYEEEE. J gave up 2 bases and V 4 bases, and 12 bases lay outside the gene matches. The CDR3 sequence is 19 residues long. In nucleotides, the CDR3 is TGTGCCAGCAGCGTGCAGGGAATGGGGACTAGCGGGAGGGCCTACGAGCAGTACTTC. Translated: CASSVQGMGTSGRAYEQYF. The full variable domain, completed using reference TRBV5-6 and TRBJ2-7, is DAGVTQSPTHLIKTRGQQVTLRCSPKSGHDTVSWYQQALGQGPQFIFQYYEEEERQRGNFPDRFSGHQFPNYSSELNVNALLLGDSALYLCASSVQGMGTSGRAYEQYFGPGTRLTVT.

This clonotype appeared many times. In DNA form, the CDR3 reads TGCAGCGTTGGGCTAGCGCCTTCCTACAATGAGCAGTTCTTC. Encoded protein: CSVGLAPSYNEQFF. The chain has TRBV29-1 and TRBJ2-1; tentative D call: TRBD2 (6 bases). The CDR3 is 14 amino acids. The V and J ends lost 4 bases and 1 base respectively, with 11 bases between them. Germline V gene data show CDR1 as SQVTM and CDR2 as ANQGSEA.

This clonotype was recorded many times. V is TRBV12-3 or TRBV12-4 and J is TRBJ1-5, with D possibly TRBD1 on 6 matching bases. The CDR3 runs to 15 residues. Trimming pared 5 bases from V and 4 bases from J, leaving 15 bases between. CDR3 residues: CASSLQAGANQPQHF. In DNA, the CDR3 is TGTGCCAGCAGTCTCCAGGCGGGGGCTAATCAGCCCCAGCATTTT.

The V call is TRBV7-2, the J call TRBJ2-7; D perhaps matches TRBD1 (6 bases). Trimming removed 4 bases from V and 11 bases from J, with 15 bases in between. CDR3 length equals 12 residues. Per germline, CDR1 SGHTA and CDR2 FQGNSA. CDR3 in amino acids: CASSSYQGQEYF. The CDR3 coding sequence is TGTGCCAGCAGCTCCTACCAGGGGCAGGAGTACTTC.

In its sample, this clonotype was seen a few times. CDR3 DNA: TGTGCCAGCTCAGATCTGGGCAGAGAACCTAGCGCAGATACGCAGTATTTT. Its translation is CASSDLGREPSADTQYF. The chain recombines TRBV18 with TRBJ2-3; D may be TRBD2 (6 bases). V lost 5 bases and J 4 bases, leaving 22 bases between the germline ends. CDR3 length: 17 amino acids. The germline V gene encodes CDR1 KGHSH and CDR2 LQKENI. Together with reference TRBV18 and TRBJ2-3, the CDR3 gives the full variable domain: NAGVMQNPRHLVRRRGQEARLRCSPMKGHSHVYWYRQLPEEGLKFMVYLQKENIIDESGMPKERFSAEFPKEGPSILRIQQVVRGDSAAYFCASSDLGREPSADTQYFGPGTRLTVL.

This clonotype turned up a few times. This chain links TRBV11-2 with TRBJ2-7; maybe TRBD2 (6 bases). The CDR3 is 15 amino acids. CDR1 is SGHAT and CDR2 is FQNNGV in the germline V gene. V shed 5 bases and J shed 7 bases, with 21 bases lying between them. The CDR3 bases are TGTGCCAGCAGCGTAGTCGGAGGGGCCGGGGGAGAGCAGTACTTC. This codes for CASSVVGGAGGEQYF.

This clonotype was found many times. The chain couples TRBV5-6 to TRBJ2-7; 7 bases agree with TRBD2. The germline gives CDR1 SGHDT, CDR2 YYEEEE. The V and J ends lost 4 bases and 3 bases, in that order; junction bases with no gene match: 13. There are 16 residues in the CDR3. CDR3 in DNA: TGTGCCAGCAGCCCCACGGCCGGGACTACAAACTACGAGCAGTACTTC. The encoded protein is CASSPTAGTTNYEQYF. The entire variable domain, with the rest obtained from reference TRBV5-6 and TRBJ2-7, is as follows: DAGVTQSPTHLIKTRGQQVTLRCSPKSGHDTVSWYQQALGQGPQFIFQYYEEEERQRGNFPDRFSGHQFPNYSSELNVNALLLGDSALYLCASSPTAGTTNYEQYFGPGTRLTVT.

This clonotype showed up many times. The V call is TRBV30, the J call TRBJ2-7; D is possibly TRBD2 (5 bases). The ends were cut back, 0 bases at V and 0 bases at J, with 12 bases in the middle. Germline V CDR1 and CDR2: GTSNPN, SVGIG (reference sequence). The CDR3 is made up of 15 amino acids. The CDR3 reads CAWSVRGKASYEQYF. The CDR3 DNA reads as TGTGCCTGGAGTGTACGAGGGAAGGCCTCCTACGAGCAGTACTTC.

The chain combines TRBV4-1 with TRBJ1-4; D possibly corresponds to TRBD1 (6 bases). This CDR3 contains 15 residues. Per germline, CDR1 MGHRA and CDR2 YSYEKL. Trimming took off 4 bases at V and 5 bases at J, with 14 bases between the two ends. CDR3 bases: TGCGCCAGCAGCCTTCGCAGGACAGCGAATGAAAAACTGTTTTTT. Translation gives CASSLRRTANEKLFF.

The chain uses TRBV20-1 and TRBJ2-7, with D perhaps matching TRBD2 (5 bases). Trimming left V 1 base short and J 2 bases short, with 12 bases between. The CDR3 covers 14 residues. The germline CDR1 and CDR2 sequences are DFQATT and SNEGSKA (reference sequence). CDR3 residues: CSARGGPGTYEQYF. The CDR3 bases are TGCAGTGCTAGAGGTGGGCCGGGGACCTACGAGCAGTACTTC.

Only a few counts were recorded for this clonotype. The chain employs TRBV28 and TRBJ2-6; D remains unclear. CDR1 MDHEN and CDR2 SYDVKM come from the germline V gene. Trimming stripped 1 base from V and 4 bases from J, with 5 bases between. CDR3 length equals 14 residues. This CDR3 is CASSLFYGANVLTF. CDR3 DNA: TGTGCCAGCAGTTTATTTTACGGGGCCAACGTCCTGACTTTC. Filled out from reference TRBV28 and TRBJ2-6, the complete variable domain reads DVKVTQSSRYLVKRTGEKVFLECVQDMDHENMFWYRQDPGLGLRLIYFSYDVKMKEKGDIPEGYSVSREKKERFSLILESASTNQTSMYLCASSLFYGANVLTFGAGSRLTVL.